This TCR beta chain appears in the sequencing data of a study of blood T cell repertoires in COVID-19. V was clipped by 2 bases and J by 1 base, with 6 bases between them. The CDR3 extends over 13 amino acids. CDR1 is SGHRS, CDR2 YFSETQ, per germline. Generated by immunoSEQ multiplex PCR, the TCRdb table keeps only in-frame clones and is missing some. Here the sample spans about 210,000 clones, 92% being singletons. The sequence was obtained from a young man with acute or convalescent COVID-19. The chain joins TRBV5-1 to TRBJ1-1; D remains unclear. Material: peripheral blood. CDR3 sequence (DNA): TGCGCCAGCAGCTTACCGGGGAACACTGAAGCTTTCTTT. Its protein is CASSLPGNTEAFF.